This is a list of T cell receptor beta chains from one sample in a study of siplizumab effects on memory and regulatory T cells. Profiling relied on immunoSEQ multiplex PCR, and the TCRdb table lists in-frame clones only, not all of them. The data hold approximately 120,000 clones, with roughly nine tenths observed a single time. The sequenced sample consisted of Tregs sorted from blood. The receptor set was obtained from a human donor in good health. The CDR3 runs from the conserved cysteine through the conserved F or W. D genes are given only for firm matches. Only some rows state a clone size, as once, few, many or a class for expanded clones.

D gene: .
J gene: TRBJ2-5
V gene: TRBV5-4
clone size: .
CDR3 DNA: TGTGCCAGCAGCCACATGGAGGGGCGGTGGGAGACCCAGTACTTC
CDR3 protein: CASSHMEGRWETQYF

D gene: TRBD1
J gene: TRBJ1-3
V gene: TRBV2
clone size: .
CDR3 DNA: TGTGCCAGCAGGAGGGACAGGGGAGGAAACACCATATATTTT
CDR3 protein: CASRRDRGGNTIYF

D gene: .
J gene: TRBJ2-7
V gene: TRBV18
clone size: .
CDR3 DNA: TGTGCCAGCTCACCACCGCCAAGGGCTTGGGCAGAGCAGTACTTC
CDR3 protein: CASSPPPRAWAEQYF

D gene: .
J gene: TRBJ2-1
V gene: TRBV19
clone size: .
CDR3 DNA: TGTGCCAGTAGTATAGGACTAGGACTTTACAATGAGCAGTTCTTC
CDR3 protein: CASSIGLGLYNEQFF

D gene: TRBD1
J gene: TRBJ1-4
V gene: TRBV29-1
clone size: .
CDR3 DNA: TGCAGCGTCCAGGGGGCGGTGGGTGAAAAACTGTTTTTT
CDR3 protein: CSVQGAVGEKLFF

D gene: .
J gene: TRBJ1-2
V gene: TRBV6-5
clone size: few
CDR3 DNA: TGTGCCAGCACCAGGGAAGCCAACTATGGCTACACCTTC
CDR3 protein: CASTREANYGYTF

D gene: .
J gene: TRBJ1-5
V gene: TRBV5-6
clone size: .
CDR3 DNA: TGTGCCAGCAGCAATCGAGGGGTATTCAATCAGCCCCAGCATTTT
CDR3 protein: CASSNRGVFNQPQHF

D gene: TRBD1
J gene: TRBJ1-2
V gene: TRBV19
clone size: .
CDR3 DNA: TGTGCCAGTAGCATCCCCGTGACAGGGGGCTACTATGGCTACACCTTC
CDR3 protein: CASSIPVTGGYYGYTF

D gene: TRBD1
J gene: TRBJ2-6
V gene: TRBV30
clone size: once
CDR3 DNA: TGTGCCTGGAGGAGGGACAGGGTGAGGTCTGGGGCCAACGTCCTGACTTTC
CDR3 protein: CAWRRDRVRSGANVLTF

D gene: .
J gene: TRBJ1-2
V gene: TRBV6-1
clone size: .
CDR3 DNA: TGTGCCAGCAGTCTCGACAGCATTTATGGCTACACCTTC
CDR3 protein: CASSLDSIYGYTF

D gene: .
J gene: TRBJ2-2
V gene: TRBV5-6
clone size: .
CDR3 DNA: TGTGCCAGCAGCTTGTTTGGGACGGGAAACACCGGGGAGCTGTTTTTT
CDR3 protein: CASSLFGTGNTGELFF

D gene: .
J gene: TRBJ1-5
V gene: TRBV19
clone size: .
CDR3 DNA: TGTGCCAGTAGTTCCCCGGGACCCCAGGGGTATTTTAGCAATCAGCCCCAGCATTTT
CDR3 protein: CASSSPGPQGYFSNQPQHF

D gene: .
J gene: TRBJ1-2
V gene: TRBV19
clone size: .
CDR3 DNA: TGTGCCAGTAGTCGCACCTCCGATTACTATGGCTACACCTTC
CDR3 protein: CASSRTSDYYGYTF

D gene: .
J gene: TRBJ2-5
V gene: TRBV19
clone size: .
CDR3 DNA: TGTGCCAGTAGTCGCCCGGGACAAACCCACGAGACCCAGTACTTC
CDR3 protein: CASSRPGQTHETQYF

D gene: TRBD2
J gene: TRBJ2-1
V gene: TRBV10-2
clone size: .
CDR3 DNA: TGCGCCAGCAGTATTGGTAGCGGGGGTGACGGGCAGTTCTTC
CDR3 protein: CASSIGSGGDGQFF

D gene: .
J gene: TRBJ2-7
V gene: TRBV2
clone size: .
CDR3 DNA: TGTGCCAGCGTCGATCAAACGCGGAGGGACGAGCAGTACTTC
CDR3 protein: CASVDQTRRDEQYF

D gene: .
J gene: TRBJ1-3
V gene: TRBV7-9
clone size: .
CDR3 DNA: TGTGCCAGCAGCTTCCTGAAGGGTGGAAACACCATATATTTT
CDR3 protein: CASSFLKGGNTIYF

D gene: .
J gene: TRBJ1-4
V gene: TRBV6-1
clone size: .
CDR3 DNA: TGTGCCAGCAGTGAATCATACGGGCTAAGAGAAAAACTGTTTTTT
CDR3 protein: CASSESYGLREKLFF

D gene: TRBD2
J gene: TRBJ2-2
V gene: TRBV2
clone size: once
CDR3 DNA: TGTGCCAGCAACCCGGGGGGGACCGGGGAGCTGTTTTTT
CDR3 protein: CASNPGGTGELFF

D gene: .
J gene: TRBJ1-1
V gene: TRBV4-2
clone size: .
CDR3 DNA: TGTGCCAGCAGCTTGACTGGGGGTTCGAACACTGAAGCTTTCTTT
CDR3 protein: CASSLTGGSNTEAFF

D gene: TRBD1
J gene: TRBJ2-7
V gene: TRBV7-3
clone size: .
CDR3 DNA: TGTGCCAGCAGCCAGGGGGCGGGTTACGAGCAGTACTTC
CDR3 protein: CASSQGAGYEQYF

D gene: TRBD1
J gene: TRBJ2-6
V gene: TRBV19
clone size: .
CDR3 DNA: TGTGCCAGTAGTATACAGGGGGCAGTATCTGGGGCCAACGTCCTGACTTTC
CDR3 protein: CASSIQGAVSGANVLTF

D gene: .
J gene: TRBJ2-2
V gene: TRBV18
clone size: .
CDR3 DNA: TGTGCCAGCTCACCCGGACATGGCGGGAACGCGAACACCGGGGAGCTGTTTTTT
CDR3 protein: CASSPGHGGNANTGELFF

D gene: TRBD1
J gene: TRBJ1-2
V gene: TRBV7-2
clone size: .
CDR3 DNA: TGTGCCAGCAGCCCCACGACAGGGGTAGACTATGGCTACACCTTC
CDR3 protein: CASSPTTGVDYGYTF

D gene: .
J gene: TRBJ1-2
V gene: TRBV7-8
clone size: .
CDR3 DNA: TGTGCCAGCAGCTTAGACACTGACTATGGCTACACCTTC
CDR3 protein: CASSLDTDYGYTF

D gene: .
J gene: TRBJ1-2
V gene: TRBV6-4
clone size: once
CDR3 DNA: TGTGCCAGCAGTGACTCCTTCTGGCGGGATGGCTACACCTTC
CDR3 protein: CASSDSFWRDGYTF

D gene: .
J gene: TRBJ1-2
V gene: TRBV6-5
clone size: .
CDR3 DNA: TGTGCCAGCAGTTACTCCCGGGCCCGAGCTAACTATGGCTACACCTTC
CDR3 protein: CASSYSRARANYGYTF

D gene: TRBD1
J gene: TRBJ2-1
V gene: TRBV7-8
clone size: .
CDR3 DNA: TGTGCCAGCAGCTTAGGCGTGACAGGGGAGCTCAATGAGCAGTTCTTC
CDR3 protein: CASSLGVTGELNEQFF

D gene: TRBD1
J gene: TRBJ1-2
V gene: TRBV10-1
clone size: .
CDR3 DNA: TGCGCCAGCAGTGACTTAAGACCGGGACAGGGAATAGGTGGCTACACCTTC
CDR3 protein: CASSDLRPGQGIGGYTF

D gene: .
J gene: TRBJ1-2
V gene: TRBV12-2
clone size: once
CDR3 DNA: TGTGCAAGTCGCTTAGCGTCGCCGGTCTATTCTAACTATGGCTACACCTTC
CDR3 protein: CASRLASPVYSNYGYTF

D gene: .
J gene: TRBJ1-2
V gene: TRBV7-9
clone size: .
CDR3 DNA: TGTGCCAGCAGCTTAGTTGTTCCCCACTATGGCTACACCTTC
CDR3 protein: CASSLVVPHYGYTF

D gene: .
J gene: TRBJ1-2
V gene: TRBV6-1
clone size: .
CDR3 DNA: TGTGCCAGCATCAGGACAGCATCCTATGGCTACACCTTC
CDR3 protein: CASIRTASYGYTF

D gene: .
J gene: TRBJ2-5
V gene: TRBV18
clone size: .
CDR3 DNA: TGTGCCAGCTCACCCCCCCCACAGCGGCCCTTGGGAGAGACCCAGTACTTC
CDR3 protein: CASSPPPQRPLGETQYF

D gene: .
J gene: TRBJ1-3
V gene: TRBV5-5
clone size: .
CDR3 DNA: TGTGCCAGCAGCTTGGGGTTCTCTGGAAACACCATATATTTT
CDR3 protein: CASSLGFSGNTIYF

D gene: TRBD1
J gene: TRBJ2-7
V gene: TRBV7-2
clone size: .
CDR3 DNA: TGTGCCAGCAGCTTAGTCCCGGGACAGGGATACTACGAGCAGTACTTC
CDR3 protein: CASSLVPGQGYYEQYF

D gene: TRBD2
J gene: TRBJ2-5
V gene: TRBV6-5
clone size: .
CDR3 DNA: TGTGCCAGCAGTTCATGGACTAGCCTGGAGACCCAGTACTTC
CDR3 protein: CASSSWTSLETQYF